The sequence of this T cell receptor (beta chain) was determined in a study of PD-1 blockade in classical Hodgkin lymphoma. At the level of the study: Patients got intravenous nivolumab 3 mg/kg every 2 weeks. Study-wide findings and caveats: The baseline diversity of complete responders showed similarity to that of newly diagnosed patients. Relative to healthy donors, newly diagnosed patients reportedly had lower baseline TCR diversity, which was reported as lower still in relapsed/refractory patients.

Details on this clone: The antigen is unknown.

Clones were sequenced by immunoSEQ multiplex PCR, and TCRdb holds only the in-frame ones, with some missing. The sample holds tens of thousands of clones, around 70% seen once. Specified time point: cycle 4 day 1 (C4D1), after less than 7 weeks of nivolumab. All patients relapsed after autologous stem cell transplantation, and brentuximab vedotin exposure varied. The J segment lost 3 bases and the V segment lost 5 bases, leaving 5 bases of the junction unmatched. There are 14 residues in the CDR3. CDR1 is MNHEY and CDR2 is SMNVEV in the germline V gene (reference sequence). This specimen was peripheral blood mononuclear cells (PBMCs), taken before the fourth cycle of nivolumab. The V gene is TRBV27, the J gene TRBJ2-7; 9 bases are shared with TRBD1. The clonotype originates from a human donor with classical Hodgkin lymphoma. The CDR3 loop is CASSIRQGDYEQYF. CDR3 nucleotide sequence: TGTGCCAGCAGTATACGACAGGGGGACTACGAGCAGTACTTC.